The 26 T cell receptor beta chains below all came from one sample that was sequenced in a study of CD8+ T cells in alopecia areata. Extracted RNA was reverse transcribed, and the resulting cDNA served as sequencing template. The protocol was immunoSEQ multiplex PCR, while the TCRdb copy is restricted to in-frame clones and leaves out a portion. Of about 190,000 clones listed, 50% to 60% were seen once; the top ten hold around 0.69%. The treatment is: oral pan-JAK inhibitor, 5-10 mg twice daily. Sample: CD4+ T cells sorted from blood, taken at week 4, from a patient treated with tofacitinib. These receptors originate from a human donor with alopecia areata.

The chain couples TRBV30 to TRBJ2-7; 10 bases map to TRBD2. V trimming: 7 bases; J trimming: 3 bases; junction bases outside the gene matches: 6. CDR1 GTSNPN and CDR2 SVGIG come from the germline V gene (reference sequence). This CDR3 contains 13 residues. This CDR3 reads CASLAGVNYEQYF. CDR3 coding DNA: TGTGCCTCCCTAGCGGGAGTGAACTACGAGCAGTACTTC.

Details on this clone: The DNA is omitted, as the CDR3 cannot be located on it reliably, and the CDR3 follows TCRdb's listing. The V gene is TRBV27, the J gene TRBJ2-1; the table's D call of TRBD2 was not tested on the DNA. The CDR3 is 15 residues long, ends included. Germline assignment: CDR1 MNHEY and CDR2 SMNVEV (reference sequence). This chain's CDR3 is CAKYGCGSTVNEQFF.

The chain links TRBV2 to TRBJ2-7; weak D call: TRBD2 (5 bases). Germline CDR1 reads SNHLY; CDR2 reads FYNNEI. The V gene lost 7 bases and the J gene lost 2 bases, with 15 bases spanning the gap. The CDR3 consists of 14 residues. CDR3 residues: CASTIGEAAYEQYF. CDR3 sequence (DNA): TGTGCCAGCACCATCGGGGAAGCCGCCTACGAGCAGTACTTC.

The V and J genes are TRBV29-1 and TRBJ2-7; either TRBD1 or TRBD2 may fit D (5 bases each). This CDR3 spans 11 amino acids. Trimming took 2 bases from V and 7 from J, leaving 9 bases between them. Germline V lookup: CDR1 SQVTM, CDR2 ANQGSEA. The CDR3: CSVELGDEQYF. The CDR3 DNA sequence: TGCAGCGTTGAATTGGGGGATGAGCAGTACTTC.

V is TRBV9 and J is TRBJ1-2, with 8 bases that match TRBD1. V was pared by 0 bases and J by 0 bases, with 1 base of the junction left unmatched. Germline V gene lookup returns CDR1 SGDLS and CDR2 YYNGEE. The CDR3 has 15 residues. The CDR3 DNA reads TGTGCCAGCAGCGTAGGGGGACAGGCTAACTATGGCTACACCTTC. It translates to CASSVGGQANYGYTF.

V is TRBV7-2 and J is TRBJ2-1, with TRBD2 matching over 8 bases. Per germline, CDR1 SGHTA and CDR2 FQGNSA. The CDR3 is made up of 14 amino acids. J gave up 9 bases and V 2 bases, and 6 bases lay outside the gene matches. CDR3 nucleotides: TGTGCCAGCAGCTTACGCGGGAGGCTAGGTGAGCAGTTCTTC. Protein: CASSLRGRLGEQFF.

The chain has TRBV30 and TRBJ2-5, with D possibly being TRBD1 or TRBD2 (6 bases each). Germline CDR1 GTSNPN, CDR2 SVGIG (reference sequence). The CDR3 extends over 13 amino acids. With 3 bases removed from V and 1 base from J, the gap between germline ends came to 9 bases. The CDR3 spells CAWSPGAQETQYF. Written as DNA, the CDR3 is TGTGCCTGGAGCCCGGGGGCCCAAGAGACCCAGTACTTC. The full variable domain, rest sourced from reference TRBV30 and TRBJ2-5, is SQTIHQWPATLVQPVGSPLSLECTVEGTSNPNLYWYRQAAGRGLQLLFYSVGIGQISSEVPQNLSASRPQDRQFILSSKKLLLSDSGFYLCAWSPGAQETQYFGPGTRLLVL.

This clone was seen a single time. CDR3 region: CSARNRGTYNEQFF. DNA for the CDR3: TGCAGCGCCCGAAACCGGGGAACTTACAATGAGCAGTTCTTC. The gene calls are TRBV29-1 and TRBJ2-1, with D possibly TRBD2 on 5 matching bases. The CDR3 contains 14 residues. V shed 7 bases and J shed 4 bases, with 17 bases lying between them. Germline V gene sequence: CDR1 SQVTM, CDR2 ANQGSEA.

This clone was detected a few times. V usage is TRBV21-1 and J usage is TRBJ2-5; the table calls TRBD1, which could not be checked here. TRBV21-1 is recorded as a pseudogene. This CDR3 spans 18 amino acids. The CDR3 loop is CASSKRGKGQGEKMTQYF. The CDR3 bases are TGTGCCAGCAGCAAAAGGGGAAAGGGACAGGGGGAGAAGATGACCCAGTACTTC.

The J gene is TRBJ2-5, the V gene TRBV2, with TRBD2 identical over 8 bases. CDR1 and CDR2 (germline): SNHLY, FYNNEI. CDR3 length: 18 amino acids. Trimming removed 0 bases from V and 4 bases from J; junction bases left unmatched: 13. CDR3 in amino acids: CASSEASGMLGRGETQYF. The CDR3 bases are TGTGCCAGCAGTGAAGCTAGCGGGATGTTGGGGCGCGGAGAGACCCAGTACTTC.

V and J are TRBV19 and TRBJ2-2; weak D call: TRBD1 (6 bases). V dropped 5 bases and J dropped 0 bases, with 10 bases sitting between them. This CDR3 contains 15 residues. CDR1 LNHDA and CDR2 SQIVND come from the germline V gene (reference sequence). CDR3 loop: CASSLRTANTGELFF. The CDR3 nucleotides read TGTGCCAGTAGTCTCAGGACAGCGAACACCGGGGAGCTGTTTTTT.

Only a few counts were recorded for this clone. The J gene is TRBJ1-4, the V gene TRBV16; no clear D. The CDR3 is 14 residues long. Germline-derived CDR1 and CDR2 are KGHSY and FQNENV. The V gene lost 0 bases and the J gene lost 7 bases, with 9 bases spanning the gap. In nucleotides, the CDR3 is TGTGCCAGCAGCCAATCAGGGAGTGGTGAAAAACTGTTTTTT. Translated, it gives CASSQSGSGEKLFF.

This chain connects TRBV29-1 to TRBJ2-6; D not resolved. Germline CDR1 reads SQVTM; CDR2 reads ANQGSEA. V was clipped by 1 base and J by 0 bases, with 7 bases between them. The CDR3 covers 15 residues. CDR3 nucleotide sequence: TGCAGCGTTGAAGGATTTAGCTCTGGGGCCAACGTCCTGACTTTC. Protein product: CSVEGFSSGANVLTF.

V and J are TRBV7-2 and TRBJ2-5, with D unclear. The germline CDR1 and CDR2 sequences are SGHTA and FQGNSA. The CDR3 length is 11 residues. V lost 4 bases and J 5 bases, leaving 5 bases between the germline ends. CDR3 sequence (DNA): TGTGCCAGCAGCTCATCCGAGACCCAGTACTTC. Translating gives CASSSSETQYF.

The table lists this clone with a few counts. The rearrangement joins TRBV29-1 to TRBJ2-7; TRBD1 agrees at 7 bases. This CDR3 has 13 residues. From germline, CDR1 is SQVTM and CDR2 ANQGSEA. V was clipped by 6 bases and J by 2 bases; unmatched bases: 7. In nucleotides, the CDR3 is TGCAGCGTACTCCAGGGGGAACCCTACGAGCAGTACTTC. Amino acids: CSVLQGEPYEQYF.

This chain links TRBV29-1 with TRBJ2-3; TRBD2 agrees at 7 bases. Looked up from germline, CDR1 is SQVTM and CDR2 is ANQGSEA. The V gene end was trimmed by 5 bases and the J gene end by 0 bases; junction bases not matched to a gene: 5. CDR3 size: 14 residues. CDR3 in DNA: TGCAGCGTTCTCCACGGGGGGAGCACAGATACGCAGTATTTT. Its protein product is CSVLHGGSTDTQYF.

The genes are TRBV29-1 and TRBJ1-2; D remains unclear. This CDR3 has 10 residues. From germline, CDR1 is SQVTM and CDR2 ANQGSEA. The V end lost 7 bases, the J end lost 7 bases, and 10 bases lay between the germline ends. The CDR3 bases are TGCAGCGCCGACAAGGGTGGCTACACCTTC. This gives the protein CSADKGGYTF.

This sequence joins TRBV15 and TRBJ2-7, with D uncertain. There are 15 residues in the CDR3. Trimming left V 4 bases short and J 4 bases short, with 17 bases between. Per the germline V gene, CDR1 is LNHNV and CDR2 is YYDKDF (reference sequence). CDR3 residues: CATSTQDTFVYEQYF. The CDR3 region has the DNA TGTGCCACCAGCACCCAAGACACATTTGTGTACGAGCAGTACTTC.

This clone was observed a single time. V and J are TRBV23-1 and TRBJ2-3; 9 nucleotides match TRBD2. TRBV23-1 is noted as an ORF with a role that remains uncertain. The CDR3 consists of 17 residues. With 8 bases clipped from V and 5 bases from J, the junction kept 17 bases outside the gene matches. CDR3 sequence (DNA): TGCGCCAGCGGCGCGGCGAAGGCGGGAGGGCCAATAGATACGCAGTATTTT. This encodes CASGAAKAGGPIDTQYF.

V gene TRBV7-8 combines with J gene TRBJ2-1; TRBD1 matches at 7 bases. Unmatched junction bases numbered 3, after V lost 2 bases and J lost 8 bases. Germline CDR1 SGHVS, CDR2 FQNEAQ. The length of the CDR3 is 13 residues. CDR3 protein: CASSLNRGYEQFF. As DNA, the CDR3 is TGTGCCAGCAGCTTAAACAGGGGCTATGAGCAGTTCTTC.

V gene TRBV19 combines with J gene TRBJ1-1; no clear D. The CDR3 totals 13 residues. V gave up 8 bases and J gave up 6 bases, with 16 bases separating them. The V gene's germline CDR1 is LNHDA and CDR2 SQIVND (reference sequence). The DNA for the CDR3 is TGTGCCAGTTGGGCTCGGGGTAGGTCTGAAGCTTTCTTT. Protein product: CASWARGRSEAFF. The entire variable domain, with the rest obtained from reference TRBV19 and TRBJ1-1, is as follows: DGGITQSPKYLFRKEGQNVTLSCEQNLNHDAMYWYRQDPGQGLRLIYYSQIVNDFQKGDIAEGYSVSREKKESFPLTVTSAQKNPTAFYLCASWARGRSEAFFGQGTRLTVV.

The rearrangement uses TRBV4-1 and TRBJ2-1; D is perhaps TRBD2 (6 bases). The CDR3 totals 16 residues. CDR1 and CDR2 (germline): MGHRA, YSYEKL. V was cut by 1 base and J by 2 bases, with 12 bases left in between. This chain's CDR3 is CASSQGSGLTYNEQFF. CDR3 nucleotides: TGCGCCAGCAGCCAAGGTAGCGGCCTCACCTACAATGAGCAGTTCTTC.

Only one count was recorded for this clone. The chain has TRBV7-3 and TRBJ2-7; D is perhaps TRBD2 (7 bases). Germline V gives CDR1 SGHTA, CDR2 FQGTGA. Trimming took 5 bases from V and 7 from J, leaving 18 bases between them. This CDR3 spans 14 amino acids. CDR3 in DNA: TGTGCCAGCAGCCCCGGGGGGCTAGCGGATGAGCAGTACTTC. Translation gives CASSPGGLADEQYF.

This clone turned up a few times. The chain joins TRBV11-2 to TRBJ2-1; maybe TRBD1 (6 bases). CDR3 length: 14 amino acids. Germline lookup yields CDR1 SGHAT and CDR2 FQNNGV. V was clipped by 1 base and J by 11 bases, with 15 bases between them. Written as DNA, the CDR3 is TGTGCCAGCAGCTTAGCGGTGGGGGCAATGAAGCAGTTCTTC. Translation: CASSLAVGAMKQFF. Using reference TRBV11-2 and TRBJ2-1 for the parts outside the CDR3, the full variable domain is EAGVAQSPRYKIIEKRQSVAFWCNPISGHATLYWYQQILGQGPKLLIQFQNNGVVDDSQLPKDRFSAERLKGVDSTLKIQPAKLEDSAVYLCASSLAVGAMKQFFGPGTRLTVL.

The chain couples TRBV23-1 to TRBJ2-3, with 8 bases matching TRBD1. TRBV23-1 is an ORF; its function is uncertain. V trimming: 4 bases; J trimming: 2 bases; junction bases outside the gene matches: 11. The CDR3 totals 17 residues. CDR3 region: CASSPPDRDRLTDTQYF. As DNA, the CDR3 is TGCGCCAGCAGTCCTCCAGACCGGGACAGGCTCACAGATACGCAGTATTTT.

This chain joins TRBV6-5 and TRBJ2-3; D tentatively fits TRBD1 or TRBD2 (5 bases each). V shed 7 bases and J shed 5 bases, with 13 bases lying between them. Germline values: CDR1 MNHEY, CDR2 SVGAGI. This CDR3 is 13 amino acids long. The CDR3 DNA reads as TGTGCCAGCACGAGGGGCGCCTTAGATACGCAGTATTTT. It is translated as CASTRGALDTQYF.